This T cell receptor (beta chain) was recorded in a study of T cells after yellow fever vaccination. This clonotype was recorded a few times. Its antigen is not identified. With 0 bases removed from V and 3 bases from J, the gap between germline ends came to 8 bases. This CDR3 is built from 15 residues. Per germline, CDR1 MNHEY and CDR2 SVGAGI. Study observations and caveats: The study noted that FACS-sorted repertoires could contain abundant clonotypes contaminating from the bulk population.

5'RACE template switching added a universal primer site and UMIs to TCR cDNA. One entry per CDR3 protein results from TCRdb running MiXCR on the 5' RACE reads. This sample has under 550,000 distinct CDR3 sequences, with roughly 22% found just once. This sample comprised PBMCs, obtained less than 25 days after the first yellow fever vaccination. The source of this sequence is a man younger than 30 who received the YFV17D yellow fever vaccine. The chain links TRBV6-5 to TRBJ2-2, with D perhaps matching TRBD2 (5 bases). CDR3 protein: CASSYSNGDTGELFF. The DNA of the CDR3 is TGTGCCAGCAGTTACTCGAACGGGGACACCGGGGAGCTGTTTTTT.